The entry that follows covers one TCR beta chain sequence. This table comes from immunoSEQ multiplex PCR, and its TCRdb copy is limited to in-frame clones, with some not included. In the table there are approximately 150,000 clones, 80% of which are singletons. CDR3 length: 14 amino acids. Looked up from germline, CDR1 is SGHDT and CDR2 is YYEEEE. V was shortened by 4 bases and J by 2 bases, with 13 bases between the two germline ends. This record comes from a study of blood T cell repertoires in COVID-19. About the study: Acute and convalescent COVID-19 specimens originated in the United States, Italy and Spain. Sources were T cells, B-cell-depleted T cells, or PBMCs; the material itself was cDNA or gDNA.

This receptor was identified in a man between 65 and 85 years old who had recovered from COVID-19. The gene calls are TRBV5-6 and TRBJ2-7; D possibly corresponds to TRBD1 (6 bases). The material sequenced was peripheral blood. This CDR3 is CASSQDSSTYEQYF. Written as DNA, the CDR3 is TGTGCCAGCAGCCAGGACAGTAGCACCTACGAGCAGTACTTC. The whole variable domain, filled in from reference TRBV5-6 and TRBJ2-7, reads DAGVTQSPTHLIKTRGQQVTLRCSPKSGHDTVSWYQQALGQGPQFIFQYYEEEERQRGNFPDRFSGHQFPNYSSELNVNALLLGDSALYLCASSQDSSTYEQYFGPGTRLTVT.